This T cell receptor (beta chain) was sequenced for a study of T cell responses to AZD1222 COVID-19 vaccine. Study-wide results and caveats: At study baseline, merely six AZD1222 recipients were seropositive. Per reports, nearly half of all spike-specific TCRs target regions that are unmutated in variants. Researchers took repertoire samples only after the peak T cell response had come. Spike-specific TCR breadth rose after two AZD1222 doses, and depth rose as well.

This clone has a handful of counts. Its cognate antigen is unknown. Generated by immunoSEQ multiplex PCR, the TCRdb table keeps only in-frame clones and is missing some. Among about 120,000 clones listed, 85% to 90% were seen once. From germline, CDR1 is LGHDT and CDR2 YNNKEL (reference sequence). The ends were cut back, 4 bases at V and 6 bases at J, with 9 bases in the middle. The CDR3 loop spans 13 amino acids. The sequencing used peripheral blood, collected on day 0 of AZD1222 vaccination. The clonotype comes from an adult in good health. The gene calls are TRBV3-1 (or the pseudogene TRBV3-2) and TRBJ2-2; D may be TRBD1 (6 bases). CDR3 coding DNA: TGTGCCAGCAGCCGACAGGACTCCGGGGAGCTGTTTTTT. It specifies CASSRQDSGELFF.